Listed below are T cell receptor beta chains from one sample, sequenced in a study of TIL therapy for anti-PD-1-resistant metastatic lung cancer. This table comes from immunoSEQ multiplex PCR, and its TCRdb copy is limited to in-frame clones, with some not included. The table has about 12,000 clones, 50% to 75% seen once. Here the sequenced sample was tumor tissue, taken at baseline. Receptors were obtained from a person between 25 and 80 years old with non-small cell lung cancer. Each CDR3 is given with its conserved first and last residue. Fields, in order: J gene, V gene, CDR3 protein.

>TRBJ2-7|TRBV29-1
CSVVPAGGAYEQYF
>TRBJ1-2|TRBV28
CASSSGQGAYGYTF
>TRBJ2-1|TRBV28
CASRRWPSGGENNEQFF
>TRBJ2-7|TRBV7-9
CASSSRDKSYEQYF
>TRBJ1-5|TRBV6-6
CASRLTGNQPQHF
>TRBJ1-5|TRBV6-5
CATCGQGADQPQHF
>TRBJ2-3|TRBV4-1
CASSPRTVQDTQYF
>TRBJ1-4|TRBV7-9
CASSPLNEKLFF
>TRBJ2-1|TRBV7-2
CASSLAGLRNEQFF
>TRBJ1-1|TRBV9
CASSAGQGRHTEAFF
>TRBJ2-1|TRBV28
CASSTRQGRDNEQFF
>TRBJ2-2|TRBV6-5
CASSTITWGGGELFF
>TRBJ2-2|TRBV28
CASSFSLTQNTGELFF
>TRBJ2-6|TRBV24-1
CATSQPGLLYSGANVLTF
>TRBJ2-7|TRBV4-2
CASSQGSGGQYF
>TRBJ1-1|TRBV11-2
CASSLARRLNTEAFF
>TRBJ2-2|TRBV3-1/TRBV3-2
CASSQKPRGELFF